This entry features one T cell receptor beta chain sequence. The protocol was immunoSEQ multiplex PCR, while the TCRdb copy is restricted to in-frame clones and leaves out a portion. Of just over 80,000 clones listed, just under 90% are singletons. These data originate in a study of control samples from healthy donors and cancer patients. The CDR3 is 15 amino acids. CDR1 and CDR2 (germline): SNHLY, FYNNEI. Between the trimmed V and J ends, which lost 6 bases and 0 bases, there was a span of 12 bases. This rearrangement joins TRBV2 to TRBJ1-5, with a tentative D call TRBD1 (6 bases). The receptor was isolated from a man in his fifties in good health. Material: blood. The CDR3 bases are TGTGCCAGCAGCCTCCGGACAGATAGCAATCAGCCCCAGCATTTT. Residues: CASSLRTDSNQPQHF.